This is a list of T cell receptor beta chains from one sample in a study of blood T cell repertoires in COVID-19. Assay used: immunoSEQ multiplex PCR; TCRdb lists only in-frame clones, some missing. Altogether about 310,000 clones are present, roughly 90% being singletons, with the ten largest covering roughly 5.2%. Material: PBMCs or T cells enriched from blood (not recorded which). These receptors were taken from a man aged 60-69 years who had recovered from COVID-19. The CDR3 runs from the conserved cysteine through the conserved F or W. Fields, in order: V gene, clone size, D gene, J gene, CDR3 protein, CDR3 DNA. A D gene is named only where the DNA matches it firmly. Not all rows give a size; the values are once, few, many and, for expanded clones, a class.

V gene: TRBV27
clone size: NA
D gene: TRBD1
J gene: TRBJ1-6
CDR3 protein: CASSLRGQGWSYNSPLHF
CDR3 DNA: TGTGCCAGCAGTCTACGTGGACAGGGGTGGTCCTATAATTCACCCCTCCACTTT

V gene: TRBV24-1
clone size: NA
D gene: NA
J gene: TRBJ1-2
CDR3 protein: CATSDSNNYGYTF
CDR3 DNA: TGTGCCACCAGTGATTCAAATAACTATGGCTACACCTTC

V gene: TRBV19
clone size: once
D gene: TRBD1
J gene: TRBJ1-4
CDR3 protein: CASLNRGRNEKLFF
CDR3 DNA: TGTGCCAGTCTAAACAGGGGGCGAAATGAAAAACTGTTTTTT

V gene: TRBV6-5
clone size: once
D gene: TRBD1
J gene: TRBJ2-7
CDR3 protein: CAIGQGQANYEQYF
CDR3 DNA: TGTGCCATCGGACAGGGACAGGCGAACTACGAGCAGTACTTC

V gene: TRBV6-5
clone size: NA
D gene: TRBD1
J gene: TRBJ2-7
CDR3 protein: CASNGDRGEQYF
CDR3 DNA: TGTGCCAGCAATGGAGACAGGGGCGAGCAGTACTTC

V gene: TRBV27
clone size: NA
D gene: NA
J gene: TRBJ2-3
CDR3 protein: CASRSEDTQYF
CDR3 DNA: TGTGCCAGCAGATCGGAGGATACGCAGTATTTT

V gene: TRBV12-3/TRBV12-4
clone size: NA
D gene: TRBD2
J gene: TRBJ2-3
CDR3 protein: CASRASGTQYF
CDR3 DNA: TGTGCCAGCAGGGCTAGCGGTACGCAGTATTTT

V gene: TRBV3-1/TRBV3-2
clone size: NA
D gene: TRBD2
J gene: TRBJ2-1
CDR3 protein: CASSQLAGNEQFF
CDR3 DNA: TGTGCCAGCAGCCAATTAGCGGGGAATGAGCAGTTCTTC

V gene: TRBV15
clone size: NA
D gene: TRBD1
J gene: TRBJ2-7
CDR3 protein: CATSSLTGTDYEQYF
CDR3 DNA: TGTGCCACCAGCAGTCTTACCGGGACAGACTACGAGCAGTACTTC

V gene: TRBV7-2
clone size: few
D gene: NA
J gene: TRBJ2-7
CDR3 protein: CASSLGGAGIEQYF
CDR3 DNA: TGTGCCAGCAGCTTAGGAGGCGCGGGAATCGAGCAGTACTTC

V gene: TRBV7-9
clone size: NA
D gene: NA
J gene: TRBJ2-7
CDR3 protein: CASSFPLGSFDEQYF
CDR3 DNA: TGTGCCAGCAGCTTCCCCTTGGGCTCCTTCGACGAGCAGTACTTC

V gene: TRBV9
clone size: NA
D gene: NA
J gene: TRBJ2-3
CDR3 protein: CASSAGGITDTQYF
CDR3 DNA: TGTGCCAGCAGCGCGGGCGGGATCACAGATACGCAGTATTTT

V gene: TRBV6-1
clone size: NA
D gene: TRBD1
J gene: TRBJ2-7
CDR3 protein: CASSYVTGTYEQYF
CDR3 DNA: TGTGCCAGCAGTTATGTGACAGGGACCTACGAGCAGTACTTC

V gene: TRBV5-1
clone size: NA
D gene: TRBD1
J gene: TRBJ2-7
CDR3 protein: CASSGDSLSEQYF
CDR3 DNA: TGCGCCAGCAGCGGGGACAGTTTGTCGGAGCAGTACTTC

V gene: TRBV18
clone size: NA
D gene: NA
J gene: TRBJ2-1
CDR3 protein: CASSPGLPPSYNEQFF
CDR3 DNA: TGTGCCAGCTCCCCGGGACTCCCCCCCTCCTACAATGAGCAGTTCTTC

V gene: TRBV5-4
clone size: NA
D gene: NA
J gene: TRBJ2-7
CDR3 protein: CASRIADSYEQYF
CDR3 DNA: TGTGCCAGCAGAATAGCGGACTCCTACGAGCAGTACTTC

V gene: TRBV19
clone size: NA
D gene: NA
J gene: TRBJ1-1
CDR3 protein: CASSIKGVFTEAFF
CDR3 DNA: TGTGCCAGTAGTATAAAAGGGGTTTTCACTGAAGCTTTCTTT

V gene: TRBV24-1
clone size: NA
D gene: TRBD2
J gene: TRBJ2-1
CDR3 protein: CATSDTGTSGSYNEQFF
CDR3 DNA: TGTGCCACCAGTGATACCGGGACTAGCGGGAGCTACAATGAGCAGTTCTTC

V gene: TRBV11-2
clone size: NA
D gene: TRBD1
J gene: TRBJ2-3
CDR3 protein: CASSLWSGGADTQYF
CDR3 DNA: TGTGCCAGCAGCTTATGGTCAGGGGGCGCAGATACGCAGTATTTT

V gene: TRBV5-5
clone size: NA
D gene: NA
J gene: TRBJ1-5
CDR3 protein: CASSLAHRVNQPQHF
CDR3 DNA: TGTGCCAGCAGCTTGGCCCACAGGGTTAATCAGCCCCAGCATTTT

V gene: TRBV28
clone size: NA
D gene: NA
J gene: TRBJ2-5
CDR3 protein: CASSSSSVMLQTQYF
CDR3 DNA: TGTGCCAGCAGCTCGTCTAGCGTCATGCTGCAGACCCAGTACTTC

V gene: TRBV28
clone size: NA
D gene: TRBD1
J gene: TRBJ1-5
CDR3 protein: CASRQGQANQPQHF
CDR3 DNA: TGTGCCAGCAGACAGGGACAGGCTAATCAGCCCCAGCATTTT

V gene: TRBV7-9
clone size: NA
D gene: NA
J gene: TRBJ1-1
CDR3 protein: CASSQTGRGGTEAFF
CDR3 DNA: TGTGCCAGCAGCCAGACGGGCAGGGGTGGCACTGAAGCTTTCTTT

V gene: TRBV7-3
clone size: NA
D gene: TRBD2
J gene: TRBJ2-7
CDR3 protein: CASSFGLAGTYEQYF
CDR3 DNA: TGTGCCAGCAGCTTCGGACTAGCGGGAACCTACGAGCAGTACTTC

V gene: TRBV28
clone size: NA
D gene: NA
J gene: TRBJ1-5
CDR3 protein: CASSGNQPQHF
CDR3 DNA: TGTGCCAGCTCGGGCAATCAGCCCCAGCATTTT

V gene: TRBV23-1
clone size: NA
D gene: NA
J gene: TRBJ2-7
CDR3 protein: CASERRNYEQYF
CDR3 DNA: TGCGCCAGCGAAAGGAGAAACTACGAGCAGTACTTC